The subject of this entry is one T cell receptor beta chain. No antigen is known for it. The time point is: persistent/refractory GD, antithyroid drugs over 5 years with positive TRAb. Extracted PBMC RNA gave rise to the TCR library. Both iRepertoire HTBI primers and Arm-PCR of CDR3 regions were used to build the TCR beta libraries. From the multiplex PCR reads, TCRdb called clonotypes with MiXCR, one entry per CDR3 protein. The sample consists of 700,000 or so distinct CDR3 sequences, 30% of them appearing once. These data originate in a study of regulatory T cells in long-lasting Graves disease. The study, taken as a whole, reports: Small numbers of samples may have cut accuracy.

V was clipped by 5 bases and J by 0 bases, with 14 bases between them. The CDR3 length is 15 residues. Germline values: CDR1 PRHDT, CDR2 FYEKMQ (reference sequence). The TCR comes from a female donor with Graves disease. The chain employs TRBV13 and TRBJ2-7; D might be TRBD1 (5 bases). The sample was peripheral blood mononuclear cells (PBMCs), taken when the disease was refractory, from a patient treated with antithyroid drugs. The DNA for the CDR3 is TGTGCCAGCAGCGCGACGGACAAGAGCTCCTACGAGCAGTACTTC. This translates into CASSATDKSSYEQYF.